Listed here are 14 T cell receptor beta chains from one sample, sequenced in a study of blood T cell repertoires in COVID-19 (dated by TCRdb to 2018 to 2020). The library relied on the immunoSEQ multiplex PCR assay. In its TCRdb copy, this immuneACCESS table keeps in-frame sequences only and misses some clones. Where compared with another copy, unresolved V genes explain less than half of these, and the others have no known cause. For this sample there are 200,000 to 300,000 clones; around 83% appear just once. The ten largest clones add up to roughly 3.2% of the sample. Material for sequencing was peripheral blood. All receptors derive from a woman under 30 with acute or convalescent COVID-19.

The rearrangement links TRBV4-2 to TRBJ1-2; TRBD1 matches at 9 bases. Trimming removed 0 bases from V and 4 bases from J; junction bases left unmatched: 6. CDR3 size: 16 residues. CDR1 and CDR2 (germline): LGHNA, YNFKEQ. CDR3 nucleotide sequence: TGTGCCAGCAGCCAAGATTTAAGGACAGGGGCCTATGGCTACACCTTC. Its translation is CASSQDLRTGAYGYTF.

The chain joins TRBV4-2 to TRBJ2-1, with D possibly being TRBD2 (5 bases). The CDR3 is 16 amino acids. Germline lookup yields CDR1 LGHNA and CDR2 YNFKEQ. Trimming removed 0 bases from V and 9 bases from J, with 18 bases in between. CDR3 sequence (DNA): TGTGCCAGCAGCCAAGAGGTCGACTACCCTCCCCGTGAGCAGTTCTTC. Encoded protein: CASSQEVDYPPREQFF.

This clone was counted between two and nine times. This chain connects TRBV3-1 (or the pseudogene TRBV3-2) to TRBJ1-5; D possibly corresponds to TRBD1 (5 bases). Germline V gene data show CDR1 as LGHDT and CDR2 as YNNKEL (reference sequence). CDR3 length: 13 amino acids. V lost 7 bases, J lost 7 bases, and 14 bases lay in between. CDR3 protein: CASNMGQGQPQHF. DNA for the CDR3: TGTGCCAGCAACATGGGGCAGGGACAGCCCCAGCATTTT.

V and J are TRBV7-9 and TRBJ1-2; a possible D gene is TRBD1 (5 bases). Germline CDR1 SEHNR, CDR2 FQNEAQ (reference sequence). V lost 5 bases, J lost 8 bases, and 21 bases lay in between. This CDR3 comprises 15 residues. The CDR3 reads CASSQGSSREYGYTF. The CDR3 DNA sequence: TGTGCCAGCAGCCAGGGATCGTCCAGGGAATACGGCTACACCTTC.

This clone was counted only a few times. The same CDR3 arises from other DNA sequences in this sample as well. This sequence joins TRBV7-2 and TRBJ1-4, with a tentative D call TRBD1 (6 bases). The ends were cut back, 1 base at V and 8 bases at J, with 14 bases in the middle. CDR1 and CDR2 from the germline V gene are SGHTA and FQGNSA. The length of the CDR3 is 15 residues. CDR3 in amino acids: CASSLVGGRGEKLFF. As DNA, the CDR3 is TGTGCCAGCAGCTTAGTAGGGGGGAGGGGAGAAAAACTGTTTTTT.

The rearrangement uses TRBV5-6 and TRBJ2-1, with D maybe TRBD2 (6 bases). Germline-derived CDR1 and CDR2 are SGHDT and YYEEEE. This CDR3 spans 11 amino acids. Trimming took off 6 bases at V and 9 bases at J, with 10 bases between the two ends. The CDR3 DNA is TGTGCCAGCACTCACGGGGGTGAGCAGTTCTTC. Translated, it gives CASTHGGEQFF.

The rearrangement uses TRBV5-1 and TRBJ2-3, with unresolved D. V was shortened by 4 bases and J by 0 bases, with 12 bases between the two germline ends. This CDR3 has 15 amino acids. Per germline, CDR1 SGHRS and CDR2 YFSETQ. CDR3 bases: TGCGCCAGCAGCCCTGACCCGACTAGCACAGATACGCAGTATTTT. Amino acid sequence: CASSPDPTSTDTQYF.

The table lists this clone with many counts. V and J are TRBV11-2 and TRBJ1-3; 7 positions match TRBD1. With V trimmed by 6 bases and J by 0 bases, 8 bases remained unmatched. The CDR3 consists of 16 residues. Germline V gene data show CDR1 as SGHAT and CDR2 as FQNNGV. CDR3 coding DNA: TGTGCCAGCAGTAGGGGACAGTTCCCCTCTGGAAACACCATATATTTT. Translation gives CASSRGQFPSGNTIYF.

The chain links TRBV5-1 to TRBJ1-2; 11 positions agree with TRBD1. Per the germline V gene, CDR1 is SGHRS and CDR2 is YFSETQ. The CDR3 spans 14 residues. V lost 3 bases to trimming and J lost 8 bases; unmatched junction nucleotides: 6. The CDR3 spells CASSWDRGAEGYTF. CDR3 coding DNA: TGCGCCAGCAGCTGGGACAGGGGGGCGGAAGGCTACACCTTC.

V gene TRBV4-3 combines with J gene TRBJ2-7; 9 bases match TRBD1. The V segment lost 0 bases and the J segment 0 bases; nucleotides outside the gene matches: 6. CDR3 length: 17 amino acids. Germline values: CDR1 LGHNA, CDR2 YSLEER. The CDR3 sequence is CASSQDTGGGSSYEQYF. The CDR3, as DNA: TGCGCCAGCAGCCAAGACACAGGGGGCGGCAGCTCCTACGAGCAGTACTTC.

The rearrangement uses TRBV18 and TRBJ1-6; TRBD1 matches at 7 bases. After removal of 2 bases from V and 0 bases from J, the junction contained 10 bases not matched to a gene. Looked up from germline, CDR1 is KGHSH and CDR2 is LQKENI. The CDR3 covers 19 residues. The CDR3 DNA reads TGTGCCAGCTCACCATTACGGTTACAGGGGAGCTCCTATAATTCACCCCTCCACTTT. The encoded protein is CASSPLRLQGSSYNSPLHF. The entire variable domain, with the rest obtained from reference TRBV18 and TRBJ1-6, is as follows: NAGVMQNPRHLVRRRGQEARLRCSPMKGHSHVYWYRQLPEEGLKFMVYLQKENIIDESGMPKERFSAEFPKEGPSILRIQQVVRGDSAAYFCASSPLRLQGSSYNSPLHFGNGTRLTVT.

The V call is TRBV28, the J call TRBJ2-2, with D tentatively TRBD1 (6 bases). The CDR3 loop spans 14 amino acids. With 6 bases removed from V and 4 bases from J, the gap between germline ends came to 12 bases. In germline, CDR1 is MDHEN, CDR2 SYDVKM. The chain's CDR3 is CASSLDSSTGELFF. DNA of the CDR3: TGTGCCAGCAGCCTGGACAGTTCCACCGGGGAGCTGTTTTTT.

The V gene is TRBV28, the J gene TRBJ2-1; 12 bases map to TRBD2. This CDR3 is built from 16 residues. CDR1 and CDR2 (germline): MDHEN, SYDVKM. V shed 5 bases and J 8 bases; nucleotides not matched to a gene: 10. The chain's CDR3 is CASSTTLAGGPYEQFF. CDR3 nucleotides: TGTGCCAGCAGTACCACTCTAGCGGGAGGGCCGTATGAGCAGTTCTTC.

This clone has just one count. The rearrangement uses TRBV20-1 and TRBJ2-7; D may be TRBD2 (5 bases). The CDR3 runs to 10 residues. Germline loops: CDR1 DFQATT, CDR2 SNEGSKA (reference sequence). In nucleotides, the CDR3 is TGCAGCCCTGGCGGGTCCGAGCAGTACTTC. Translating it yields CSPGGSEQYF.